One TCR beta chain is described in this entry. No antigen is known for it. No base quality values were provided; no much bigger clone lies one nucleotide off. From a lookup of the germline V gene, CDR1 and CDR2 are SGHTA and FQGTGA. Spanning cysteine to phenylalanine, the CDR3 consists of 17 amino acids. CDR3 DNA is the only sequence kept; it has 51 bases, read in frame from the first base. Trimming leaves V shorter by 4 bases and J shorter by 0 bases, with the junction holding 9 bases beyond the gene matches. These data originate in a study of technical replicates of blood from a handful of donors (TCRdb year 2017). Library generation was performed with the immunoSEQ multiplex PCR assay. TCRdb took over this immuneACCESS table, retaining in-frame rearrangements with V and J assigned. Such tables are incomplete; in checked studies, under half of the missing clones stem from an unresolved V gene, and the remainder is unexplained. Here the sample has some 60,000 clones; roughly 89% occur a single time. Approximately 3.6% of the sample is held by the ten biggest clonotypes.

The rearrangement combines TRBV7-3 with TRBJ2-7; 10 bases in the junction line up with TRBD2. The clonotype was recovered from a human donor in good health. Some clones in this sample may be carry-over from other donors' samples. Sequencing was carried out using PBMCs. The CDR3 here reads CASSSILAGESSYEQYF. In nucleotide form, the sequence is TGTGCCAGCAGCTCCATCCTAGCGGGAGAGAGCTCCTACGAGCAGTACTTC.